Listed here is a single T cell receptor beta chain. Its antigen remains unidentified. Base qualities were left out, and no much larger clone turns up one base away. The CDR3 regions of human TCRbeta chains were analyzed by immunosequencing. As for how the authors treated the data: TCRs in the repertoires were compared against a reference library of SARS-CoV-2-specific TCRs that had been generated with the MIRA antigen-specificity platform. Breadth was defined as the fraction of unique TCRs that were SARS-CoV-2-associated, and depth was defined as the fraction of total T cells that were SARS-CoV-2-associated. Using the MIRA data, each spike-specific TCR was mapped to the spike region that the TCR reacts to and placed in a CD4 or CD8 class. Log10-transformed breadth and depth values were compared by one-way ANOVA with Sidak's multiple comparisons tests. TCRdb re-hosts the immuneACCESS table, in-frame sequences only. Its copies lack some clones; in the studies checked, an unresolved V gene accounts for under half of them, and the cause for the rest is not known. V and J calls and clone size are copied from that table; D and trimming were computed from the DNA. The sample includes 150,000 or so clones, with about 93% observed a single time. The ten largest clones add up to about 5.1% of the sample.

These data come from a study of T cell responses to AZD1222 COVID-19 vaccine (dated by TCRdb to the early 2020s). A note on the overall study: AZD1222 recipients given second doses at about 4 weeks or at about 12 weeks were pooled, since spike-specific TCR depth and breadth were not found to differ between the two schedules. TCR sequencing covered roughly 230 trial participants: 207 given two doses of AZD1222 and around 25 given two doses of MenACWY control vaccine. Enrollment into the trials was organized by age into subgroups of 18-55, 56-69 and 70-plus years, and those subgroups contained approximately 150, 30 and 60 TCR-sequenced participants, respectively.

Broad study findings and their caveats: Reportedly, close to half of the unique spike-specific TCRs recognized epitopes lying outside the regions that are mutated in the B.1.351 and B.1.1.7 variants. Because no day 14 peak-response samples were available, repertoires were characterized only after the peak T cell response. After two AZD1222 doses, spike-specific TCR breadth and depth were significantly higher than at day 0 and than in MenACWY recipients. Only a handful of AZD1222 recipients were SARS-CoV-2 seropositive at baseline, limiting conclusions about previously exposed vaccinees. Most participants were white British and females outnumbered males, and the authors suggested that clonal diversity may have been underestimated. CD4 TCRs associated with the vaccine covered the entire spike protein, and the dominant responses were in regions 160-218 and 743-854. The 56-69-year group was small, and its depth increase did not reach significance, likely because of low power.

The time point label here, explained by the study, means: baseline before first vaccination. Vaccinee samples were obtained from the UK trials COV001 and COV002, which included a single-blind randomized controlled phase 2/3 trial of AZD1222 (ChAdOx1 nCoV-19) in healthy adults. For TCRbeta chain sequencing, PBMC samples from trial participants were taken at day 0 and at day 28 after the second dose. The source is an adult in good health. This material consisted of peripheral blood, taken on day 0 of AZD1222 vaccination.

The CDR3 here reads CASSRSRAGNTIYF. The nucleotide sequence reads TGTGCCAGCAGCCGTAGCAGGGCTGGAAACACCATATATTTT. The chain employs TRBV2 and TRBJ1-3, with TRBD1 as a weak D call on 5 bases. The CDR3 sequence holds 14 residues, the cysteine and phenylalanine included. Just the 42-base CDR3 DNA is kept, in frame starting at base 1. Sequences SNHLY (CDR1) and FYNNEI (CDR2) are obtained from the germline V gene. V gives up 6 bases and J gives up 2 bases, and the segment between their germline ends measures 11 bases.